These 26 T cell receptor beta chains were all obtained from the same sample, sequenced in a study of metastatic and nonmetastatic thyroid tumors. TCRdb re-analyzed the PCR reads through MiXCR. The sample has roughly 72,000 clones; roughly a sixth are singletons. Treatment of any kind had been given to no patient before thyroid surgery. Sequenced material: blood. The receptors were gathered from a female donor with papillary thyroid cancer or a benign thyroid nodule (not recorded which). Some clones in this sample may be carry-over from other donors' samples.

In this sample, this clone turned up many times. The gene calls are TRBV6-1 and TRBJ1-1, with D perhaps TRBD1 (6 bases). Germline-derived CDR1 and CDR2 are MNHNS and SASEGT. Trimming stripped 6 bases from V and 11 bases from J, with 16 bases between. The CDR3 extends over 12 amino acids. The CDR3 loop is CASSSLQGGAFF. CDR3 DNA sequence: TGTGCCAGCAGCTCTCTACAGGGTGGGGCTTTCTTT.

This clone was recorded at least ten times. This chain joins TRBV7-9 and TRBJ2-3, with D possibly being TRBD1 (5 bases). With 4 bases removed from V and 4 bases from J, the gap between germline ends came to 12 bases. The CDR3 has 14 amino acids. CDR1 and CDR2 from the germline V gene are SEHNR and FQNEAQ (reference sequence). CDR3 sequence reads: CASSSTEIADTQYF. The CDR3 DNA sequence: TGTGCCAGCAGCTCGACAGAGATCGCAGATACGCAGTATTTT.

The chain couples TRBV7-3 to TRBJ2-1; TRBD2 is a possible D gene (7 bases). The V end lost 1 base, the J end lost 8 bases, and 24 bases lay between the germline ends. The CDR3 has 18 residues. Germline lookup yields CDR1 SGHTA and CDR2 FQGTGA. CDR3 protein: CASSLMAAGATFGYEQFF. The CDR3 DNA reads as TGTGCCAGCAGCTTAATGGCGGCGGGGGCAACCTTCGGCTATGAGCAGTTCTTC.

The sample holds many counts of this clone. The chain links TRBV29-1 to TRBJ2-5; maybe TRBD1 (5 bases). The germline V and J ends were trimmed by 1 base and 3 bases, with 15 bases remaining between them. Germline CDR1 SQVTM, CDR2 ANQGSEA. The CDR3 totals 15 residues. CDR3 loop: CSVEGTRTREETQYF. CDR3 DNA: TGCAGCGTTGAAGGTACCAGGACACGAGAAGAGACCCAGTACTTC.

The chain recombines TRBV5-6 with TRBJ2-7; D unclear. Per the germline V gene, CDR1 is SGHDT and CDR2 is YYEEEE. V gave up 0 bases and J gave up 4 bases, with 11 bases separating them. This CDR3 has 14 amino acids. CDR3 coding DNA: TGTGCCAGCAGCTTGGCAGAAAGAGAATACGAGCAGTACTTC. Translated, it gives CASSLAEREYEQYF. The full variable domain, in which reference TRBV5-6 and TRBJ2-7 provide the parts outside the CDR3, is DAGVTQSPTHLIKTRGQQVTLRCSPKSGHDTVSWYQQALGQGPQFIFQYYEEEERQRGNFPDRFSGHQFPNYSSELNVNALLLGDSALYLCASSLAEREYEQYFGPGTRLTVT.

At least ten counts were recorded for this clone. This chain joins TRBV10-3 and TRBJ2-7; 12 bases align to TRBD1. The V segment lost 5 bases and the J segment 6 bases; nucleotides outside the gene matches: 5. This CDR3 contains 14 residues. Germline V gene lookup returns CDR1 ENHRY and CDR2 SYGVKD. CDR3 region: CAISRGQGAGEQYF. CDR3 bases: TGTGCCATCAGTAGGGGACAGGGGGCAGGCGAGCAGTACTTC.

The CDR3 sequence is CASSEGLANEQYF. CDR3 in DNA: TGTGCCAGCAGCGAGGGACTAGCCAACGAGCAGTACTTC. The chain carries TRBV9 and TRBJ2-7; the match to TRBD2 covers 9 bases. The CDR3 is 13 amino acids. The V gene end was trimmed by 3 bases and the J gene end by 5 bases; junction bases not matched to a gene: 3. Germline CDR1 reads SGDLS; CDR2 reads YYNGEE. The complete variable domain, with remaining parts taken from reference TRBV9 and TRBJ2-7, reads DSGVTQTPKHLITATGQRVTLRCSPRSGDLSVYWYQQSLDQGLQFLIQYYNGEERAKGNILERFSAQQFPDLHSELNLSSLELGDSALYFCASSEGLANEQYFGPGTRLTVT.

This clone has at least ten counts. The rearrangement joins TRBV5-8 to TRBJ2-1; tentatively, D is TRBD2 (6 bases). Germline CDR1 SGHTS, CDR2 YDEGEE. V shed 1 base and J shed 6 bases, with 14 bases lying between them. This CDR3 comprises 15 residues. The CDR3 DNA is TGTGCCAGCAGCTTGCCGGGAGTGGATTTCAATGAGCAGTTCTTC. It codes for CASSLPGVDFNEQFF.

In its sample, this clone was seen many times. CDR3 in amino acids: CASSQDYRGGGYTF. CDR3 DNA: TGTGCCAGCAGCCAAGATTACAGGGGTGGTGGCTACACCTTC. The V and J genes are TRBV3-1 and TRBJ1-2, with TRBD1 matching over 7 bases. CDR1 is LGHDT, CDR2 YNNKEL, per germline (reference sequence). V gave up 0 bases and J gave up 7 bases; unmatched junction bases: 5. The CDR3 has 14 residues.

This clone was picked up a small number of times. CDR3 protein: CASSIVGTGSGNTIYF. CDR3 DNA: TGTGCCAGTAGTATAGTAGGGACGGGCTCTGGAAACACCATATATTTT. The chain is built from TRBV19 and TRBJ1-3; tentatively, D is TRBD1 (5 bases). Looked up from germline, CDR1 is LNHDA and CDR2 is SQIVND (reference sequence). The CDR3 sequence is 16 residues long. Trimming shortened V by 1 base and J by 0 bases, and 10 bases separated the two germline ends.

This clone appeared many times. The chain links TRBV9 to TRBJ2-1; D is perhaps TRBD1 (6 bases). V was pared by 0 bases and J by 8 bases, with 15 bases between. The V gene's germline CDR1 is SGDLS and CDR2 YYNGEE. The CDR3 contains 15 residues. The DNA of the CDR3 is TGTGCCAGCAGCGTAGTCGGGCGACAGGTCGATGAGCAGTTCTTC. It encodes CASSVVGRQVDEQFF.

The chain is built from TRBV20-1 and TRBJ2-2; TRBD2 matches 7 bases. Germline loops: CDR1 DFQATT, CDR2 SNEGSKA (reference sequence). J lost 10 bases, V lost 2 bases, and 7 bases had no gene match. The CDR3 has 13 amino acids. Written as DNA, the CDR3 is TGCAGTGCTAGACAGGCGGGGGTGGTGGAGCTGTTTTTT. This gives the protein CSARQAGVVELFF.

This clone was seen at least ten times. This chain links TRBV27 with TRBJ2-1; 9 bases fit TRBD1. The CDR3 consists of 15 residues. CDR1 and CDR2 (germline): MNHEY, SMNVEV (reference sequence). V dropped 0 bases and J dropped 8; count of bases not matched to a gene: 5. The CDR3 DNA follows: TGTGCCAGCAGTTTATCGGGACAGGGTGGGTATGAGCAGTTCTTC. Protein sequence: CASSLSGQGGYEQFF.

The rearrangement joins TRBV7-2 to TRBJ2-2; 7 nucleotides align to TRBD2. V dropped 7 bases and J dropped 5; count of bases not matched to a gene: 10. Germline V gene data show CDR1 as SGHTA and CDR2 as FQGNSA. The CDR3 runs to 15 residues. The CDR3 DNA reads TGTGCCAGCAACCCCGGCGGTAGCGGGACCGGGGAGCTGTTTTTT. Translated: CASNPGGSGTGELFF.

Ten or more counts support this clone. The V gene is TRBV28, the J gene TRBJ1-2; a weak D match, TRBD1 (5 bases). The CDR3 covers 13 residues. V lost 5 bases and J lost 7, with 14 bases in between. Germline assignment: CDR1 MDHEN and CDR2 SYDVKM. For the CDR3, the DNA is TGTGCCAGCAGTCAGACAGCAAAATGTGGCTACACCTTC. Protein sequence: CASSQTAKCGYTF.

This clone was found many times. The genes are TRBV6-1 and TRBJ1-6, with D perhaps matching TRBD1 (5 bases). The V gene's germline CDR1 is MNHNS and CDR2 SASEGT. The ends were cut back, 3 bases at V and 7 bases at J, with 10 bases in the middle. This CDR3 spans 14 amino acids. The CDR3 nucleotides read TGTGCCAGCAGTGAGAGTCAGGGCAATTCACCCCTCCACTTT. Its protein product is CASSESQGNSPLHF.

This clone came up many times. The genes are TRBV19 and TRBJ1-5; perhaps TRBD1 as D (6 bases). The germline V and J ends were trimmed by 4 bases and 4 bases, with 14 bases remaining between them. The CDR3 has 15 residues. Germline V CDR1 and CDR2: LNHDA, SQIVND (reference sequence). The CDR3 DNA reads TGTGCCAGTAGTACCACTTGGGACATAAATCAGCCCCAGCATTTT. Its translation: CASSTTWDINQPQHF.

This clone was seen many times. The gene calls are TRBV24-1 and TRBJ2-1, with 9 bases lining up with TRBD1. V lost 4 bases and J lost 7; bases outside the gene matches: 7. The CDR3 totals 15 residues. The V gene's germline CDR1 is KGHDR and CDR2 SFDVKD. In DNA, the CDR3 is TGTGCCACCAGTGAACCGGGACAGGGTAAAAATGAGCAGTTCTTC. Its translation: CATSEPGQGKNEQFF.

There are many counts of this clone. At the DNA level, this CDR3 is encoded by other sequences in the same sample as well. The chain couples TRBV5-1 to TRBJ2-7; D is possibly TRBD2 (6 bases). Germline V gene sequence: CDR1 SGHRS, CDR2 YFSETQ. The CDR3 is 13 amino acids. V was trimmed by 6 bases and J by 10 bases, leaving 20 bases between them. The CDR3 here is CASKPSQEGDQYF. CDR3 sequence (DNA): TGCGCCAGCAAGCCATCCCAGGAGGGAGATCAGTACTTC.

The rearrangement joins TRBV6-8 to TRBJ2-7; D not resolved. Per the germline V gene, CDR1 is MNHGY and CDR2 is SAAAGT. The CDR3 is 16 residues long. V was trimmed by 6 bases and J by 5 bases, leaving 23 bases between them. In DNA, the CDR3 is TGTGCCAGCAGAGCTCCGTCCGGGCAGCCCCACGACGAGCAGTACTTC. Protein sequence: CASRAPSGQPHDEQYF.

The genes are TRBV11-2 and TRBJ2-3; no reliable D call. Between the trimmed V and J ends, which lost 6 bases and 5 bases, there was a span of 12 bases. CDR3 size: 13 residues. Germline CDR1 and CDR2: SGHAT and FQNNGV. CDR3 nucleotides: TGTGCCAGCAGATCCCCTGGGGTAGATACGCAGTATTTT. Its protein is CASRSPGVDTQYF.

This clone has at least ten counts. The rearrangement joins TRBV28 to TRBJ2-3; 8 nucleotides match TRBD2. Germline trimming cut 5 bases from V and 7 bases from J; bases unmatched to any gene: 11. The CDR3 covers 15 residues. The germline CDR1 and CDR2 sequences are MDHEN and SYDVKM. For the CDR3, the DNA is TGTGCCAGCAGTCCCCCGGGGGTAGCGGGGTATACGCAGTATTTT. It is translated as CASSPPGVAGYTQYF. Complete variable domain (other parts from reference TRBV28 and TRBJ2-3): DVKVTQSSRYLVKRTGEKVFLECVQDMDHENMFWYRQDPGLGLRLIYFSYDVKMKEKGDIPEGYSVSREKKERFSLILESASTNQTSMYLCASSPPGVAGYTQYFGPGTRLTVL.

In its sample, this clone was seen many times. The chain recombines TRBV4-1 with TRBJ1-5, with 8 bases identical to TRBD1. CDR1 and CDR2 (germline): MGHRA, YSYEKL. The junction had 9 bases not matched to a gene; V was cut back by 2 bases and J by 3 bases. The CDR3 spans 17 residues. The DNA for the CDR3 is TGCGCCAGCAGCCAACGAGGACAGGGCGGCCCCAATCAGCCCCAGCATTTT. This codes for CASSQRGQGGPNQPQHF.

This clone was detected ten times or more. V gene TRBV20-1 combines with J gene TRBJ2-1; D unresolved. Germline V CDR1 and CDR2: DFQATT, SNEGSKA (reference sequence). This CDR3 has 15 residues. V dropped 1 base and J dropped 6 bases, with 16 bases sitting between them. This chain's CDR3 is CSARGLGGLGNEQFF. The CDR3 DNA sequence: TGCAGTGCTAGAGGCCTAGGTGGATTGGGCAATGAGCAGTTCTTC.

CDR3 region: CASSLGQGDNSPLHF. The CDR3 DNA reads as TGTGCCAGCAGTCTGGGACAGGGGGATAATTCACCCCTCCACTTT. The gene calls are TRBV12-3 or TRBV12-4 and TRBJ1-6; 11 bases align to TRBD1. J gave up 5 bases and V 5 bases, and 2 bases lay outside the gene matches. This CDR3 is built from 15 residues.

V is TRBV11-2 and J is TRBJ2-1; a possible D gene is TRBD2 (6 bases). V was pared by 5 bases and J by 4 bases, with 18 bases between. CDR1 SGHAT and CDR2 FQNNGV come from the germline V gene. This CDR3 is 16 amino acids long. In nucleotides, the CDR3 is TGTGCCAGCAGCCGCGGGACGGGAGCGGGTTACAATGAGCAGTTCTTC. It translates to CASSRGTGAGYNEQFF.